The present TCR beta chain was sequenced within a study of T cells after yellow fever vaccination. Study-wide background: CD3, CD45RA, CCR7 and CD95 staining defined sorted EM, EMRA, CM and Tscm cells. The study's findings and limits: Abundant clonotypes from the bulk population could have been carried over as contaminants into FACS-sorted repertoires.

This clonotype has a count of ten or more. Template-switching 5'RACE yielded the TCR cDNA; a universal primer site and UMIs were added in the process. TCRdb re-analysed the 5' RACE reads in MiXCR, keeping a single row per CDR3 protein. The table includes roughly 30,000 distinct CDR3 sequences, approximately 6.5% detected once. The receptor was isolated from a man younger than 40 who received the YFV17D yellow fever vaccine. Here the sequenced sample was PBMCs, either bulk or a sorted T-cell subset (CD4+, CD8+, memory, or dextramer-sorted; not recorded which), taken on the day of the yellow fever booster vaccination.

In DNA form, the CDR3 reads TGTGCCAGCAGCTTAGCTTGGCCAGGGGGACAAGAGACCCAGTACTTC. Encoded protein: CASSLAWPGGQETQYF. V gene TRBV7-2 combines with J gene TRBJ2-5; 7 positions match TRBD1. Germline V CDR1 and CDR2: SGHTA, FQGNSA. This CDR3 is 16 amino acids long. The J segment lost 2 bases and the V segment lost 0 bases, leaving 6 bases of the junction unmatched.